This T cell receptor (beta chain) was observed in a study of T cells after yellow fever vaccination. On the study more broadly: The SMART-Seq v4 Ultra Low Input method served to prepare the low-cell-number fractions. The study's findings and limits: FACS-sorted repertoires could contain abundant clonotypes contaminating from the bulk population. The study found a weaker secondary response that peaked faster, day 5 versus 15.

The table lists this clonotype with a few counts. What it recognizes is unknown. CDR1 and CDR2 from the germline V gene are SGHRS and YFSETQ. This CDR3 is 15 amino acids long. The V and J ends lost 4 bases and 3 bases, in that order; junction bases with no gene match: 5. TCRdb used MiXCR to reprocess the 5' RACE reads, holding one entry per CDR3 protein. The sample consists of 200,000 to 300,000 distinct CDR3 sequences, around 6.7% of them appearing once. The chain combines TRBV5-1 with TRBJ2-3, with 10 bases fitting TRBD2. The sample in question was CD4+ T cells sorted from PBMCs, obtained on the day of the yellow fever booster vaccination. The sequence came from a man aged 30 to 39 who received the YFV17D yellow fever vaccine. Here the CDR3 reads CASSVSGRVTDTQYF. CDR3 DNA sequence: TGCGCCAGCAGCGTCAGCGGGAGGGTGACAGATACGCAGTATTTT.